These T cell receptor beta chains were read from a single sample in a study of Ad26.COV2.S vaccination and SARS-CoV-2 variants. Only in-frame clones appear in the TCRdb table, and some are missing; sequencing was by immunoSEQ multiplex PCR. The table has about 250,000 clones, roughly 87% seen once. The material sequenced was peripheral blood, taken in a trial of Ad26.COV2.S vaccine versus placebo. The receptor source for this set is a person between 18 and 65 years old who received the Ad26.COV2.S COVID-19 vaccine or a placebo. CDR3s leave out the opening cysteine and the closing phenylalanine or tryptophan. Each record gives: D gene, V gene, J gene, CDR3 protein. A D gene is named only where the DNA matches it firmly.

d_call: -; v_call: TRBV18; j_call: TRBJ2-4; cdr3_aa: ASSPNRLAKNIQY
d_call: -; v_call: TRBV7-9; j_call: TRBJ2-5; cdr3_aa: ASSEPRELY
d_call: -; v_call: TRBV29-1; j_call: TRBJ1-2; cdr3_aa: SVLADGYT
d_call: TRBD2; v_call: TRBV9; j_call: TRBJ2-1; cdr3_aa: ASSEGPAGSSYNEQF
d_call: -; v_call: TRBV7-9; j_call: TRBJ1-1; cdr3_aa: ASSEQGTEAF
d_call: -; v_call: TRBV7-9; j_call: TRBJ2-1; cdr3_aa: ASSLAIGAVEQF
d_call: TRBD1; v_call: TRBV6-6; j_call: TRBJ1-1; cdr3_aa: ASSYSGGNTEAF
d_call: -; v_call: TRBV3-1/TRBV3-2; j_call: TRBJ2-2; cdr3_aa: ASTRGARTGELF
d_call: -; v_call: TRBV27; j_call: TRBJ2-7; cdr3_aa: ASKVGRNTFYEQY
d_call: TRBD2; v_call: TRBV19; j_call: TRBJ2-5; cdr3_aa: ASKTSGATQETQY
d_call: TRBD1; v_call: TRBV19; j_call: TRBJ1-1; cdr3_aa: ASSIFQGAAF
d_call: -; v_call: TRBV7-9; j_call: TRBJ1-2; cdr3_aa: ASSFPSGLGYGYT
d_call: -; v_call: TRBV2; j_call: TRBJ2-2; cdr3_aa: ASSRRTGSFRGGTGELF
d_call: -; v_call: TRBV2; j_call: TRBJ2-1; cdr3_aa: ASANHIYFNEQF
d_call: -; v_call: TRBV7-8; j_call: TRBJ1-2; cdr3_aa: ASSFDRNYGYT
d_call: -; v_call: TRBV2; j_call: TRBJ2-2; cdr3_aa: ASSPHTGELF
d_call: TRBD2; v_call: TRBV4-2; j_call: TRBJ2-1; cdr3_aa: ASSQDTSGIQAEQF
d_call: TRBD2; v_call: TRBV4-2; j_call: TRBJ2-1; cdr3_aa: ASSQGLAGALNEQF
d_call: -; v_call: TRBV29-1; j_call: TRBJ2-3; cdr3_aa: SVEGLGGSDTQY
d_call: -; v_call: TRBV7-9; j_call: TRBJ1-1; cdr3_aa: ASSIRPNTEAF
d_call: TRBD1; v_call: TRBV6-2/TRBV6-3; j_call: TRBJ2-2; cdr3_aa: ASSYSIRDRVTTGELF
d_call: -; v_call: TRBV13; j_call: TRBJ2-5; cdr3_aa: ASSIGTETQY
d_call: -; v_call: TRBV2; j_call: TRBJ2-7; cdr3_aa: ASGGEQY
d_call: TRBD2; v_call: TRBV4-2; j_call: TRBJ2-1; cdr3_aa: ASSQPGTSFNEQF
d_call: -; v_call: TRBV18; j_call: TRBJ2-3; cdr3_aa: ASSPSKPSTDTQY
d_call: TRBD2; v_call: TRBV24-1; j_call: TRBJ2-5; cdr3_aa: ATSDQPGLAGPGNQY
d_call: TRBD1; v_call: TRBV3-1/TRBV3-2; j_call: TRBJ1-2; cdr3_aa: ASSQQGQLFYGYT
d_call: -; v_call: TRBV7-9; j_call: TRBJ2-3; cdr3_aa: ASSLEQGTDTQY
d_call: -; v_call: TRBV7-3; j_call: TRBJ2-1; cdr3_aa: ASSQTPGNNEQF
d_call: -; v_call: TRBV19; j_call: TRBJ1-2; cdr3_aa: ASSNGVLNYGYT
d_call: -; v_call: TRBV2; j_call: TRBJ2-7; cdr3_aa: ASEAASYEQY
d_call: -; v_call: TRBV4-1; j_call: TRBJ2-6; cdr3_aa: ASSQGFSGANVLT
d_call: TRBD2; v_call: TRBV6-6; j_call: TRBJ2-2; cdr3_aa: ASSYPWGGGTGELF